Following are 10 T cell receptor beta chains from one sample sequenced in a study of blood T cells in healthy people across ages. For the second PCR, which ran for about 6 to 11 cycles, a sample-barcoded 5' primer and a J-beta primer mix were used. MiXCR, run by TCRdb on the 5' RACE reads, gives a single entry per CDR3 protein. The repertoire holds roughly 1,100,000 distinct CDR3 sequences, with 20% to 25% as singletons. The same sample was also used in a study of T cells of mothers and their children.

The sample comprised blood. The receptors derive from a girl aged 2 to 9 in good health.

This clonotype was observed a handful of times. The genes are TRBV7-2 and TRBJ1-5; possible D gene TRBD1, 5 bases. Trimming removed 4 bases from V and 4 bases from J, with 8 bases in between. This CDR3 spans 13 amino acids. CDR1 is SGHTA, CDR2 FQGNSA, per germline. As DNA, the CDR3 is TGTGCCAGCAGCTCCTACAGGAATCAGCCCCAGCATTTT. Translation: CASSSYRNQPQHF.

Only a few counts were recorded for this clonotype. The rearrangement links TRBV11-3 to TRBJ1-2, with 8 bases that match TRBD1. Germline V gene lookup returns CDR1 SGHNT and CDR2 YENEEA. This CDR3 has 16 residues. The ends lost 5 bases at V and 8 bases at J; junction bases unmatched: 16. The CDR3 DNA is TGTGCCAGCAGCAGACTGAGCCAGGGGGCTTTGACCGGCTACACCTTC. It specifies CASSRLSQGALTGYTF.

V usage is TRBV29-1 and J usage is TRBJ1-3; no clear D gene. Germline CDR1 reads SQVTM; CDR2 reads ANQGSEA. Trimming shortened V by 7 bases and J by 3 bases, and 4 bases separated the two germline ends. This CDR3 contains 10 residues. CDR3 sequence: CSAYGNTIYF. The CDR3 DNA is TGCAGCGCTTATGGAAACACCATATATTTT.

The sample holds a few counts of this clonotype. The chain employs TRBV4-2 and TRBJ1-1, with TRBD1 matching over 7 bases. Losses at the gene ends were 1 base for V and 2 bases for J; bases not matched to a gene: 10. This CDR3 comprises 17 residues. In germline, CDR1 is LGHNA, CDR2 YNFKEQ. The CDR3 DNA reads as TGTGCCAGCAGCCAAGGGTTAACCTACAGGGGTAACACTGAAGCTTTCTTT. This encodes CASSQGLTYRGNTEAFF.

This clonotype was counted between two and nine times. The chain recombines TRBV6-5 with TRBJ1-2; D gene ambiguous. The V and J ends lost 4 bases and 5 bases respectively, with 14 bases between them. CDR1 and CDR2 (germline): MNHEY, SVGAGI. This CDR3 contains 14 residues. The CDR3 DNA follows: TGTGCCAGCAGTTCCTATCCGGAGGAATATGGCTACACCTTC. Its protein product is CASSSYPEEYGYTF.

J is TRBJ2-5 and V is TRBV20-1, with 11 bases matching TRBD2. V was clipped by 5 bases and J by 13 bases; unmatched bases: 18. This CDR3 is 15 amino acids long. Looked up from germline, CDR1 is DFQATT and CDR2 is SNEGSKA (reference sequence). The CDR3 DNA sequence: TGCAGTGCTCTCTCTACTAGCGGGAGCTCCTACGAGCGGTACTTC. This encodes CSALSTSGSSYERYF.

The chain combines TRBV12-3 or TRBV12-4 with TRBJ2-7, with D perhaps TRBD2 (6 bases). This CDR3 contains 11 residues. Trimming pared 5 bases from V and 9 bases from J, leaving 11 bases between. The CDR3 spells CASSPAGRQYF. The CDR3 DNA reads as TGTGCCAGCAGTCCCGCGGGGCGGCAGTACTTC.

This clonotype turned up a few times. V usage is TRBV7-9 and J usage is TRBJ2-7, with D hard to call. Germline V gene lookup returns CDR1 SEHNR and CDR2 FQNEAQ (reference sequence). The CDR3 totals 14 residues. V lost 5 bases, J lost 0 bases, and 11 bases lay in between. CDR3 coding DNA: TGTGCCAGCAGCAACCCTTGGAGCTCCTACGAGCAGTACTTC. It encodes CASSNPWSSYEQYF.

This clonotype was seen a few times. The V call is TRBV13, the J call TRBJ1-5; D uncertain. Germline CDR1 PRHDT, CDR2 FYEKMQ (reference sequence). V was clipped by 5 bases and J by 4 bases, with 9 bases between them. This CDR3 is built from 13 residues. CDR3 nucleotide sequence: TGTGCCAGCAGCCCGGGGAATAATCAGCCCCAGCATTTT. Protein product: CASSPGNNQPQHF. The variable domain in full, with the rest retrieved from reference TRBV13 and TRBJ1-5, is AAGVIQSPRHLIKEKRETATLKCYPIPRHDTVYWYQQGPGQDPQFLISFYEKMQSDKGSIPDRFSAQQFSDYHSELNMSSLELGDSALYFCASSPGNNQPQHFGDGTRLSIL.

This chain links TRBV7-6 with TRBJ2-5, with TRBD1 as a possible D gene (5 bases). This CDR3 comprises 14 residues. Germline CDR1 and CDR2: SGHVS and FNYEAQ. Trimming cost V 4 bases and J 0 bases, with 9 bases left between them. The CDR3 DNA follows: TGTGCCAGCAGCTCCGACAGATACCAAGAGACCCAGTACTTC. Translation: CASSSDRYQETQYF.